This entry lists 18 T cell receptor beta chains sequenced from one sample in a study of T cells in Graves' hyperthyroidism and ophthalmopathy. Using RNA transcripts as the source, TCR beta CDR3 regions were amplified. RT-PCR in the first round (using the HTBI primer set) targeted the TCR CDR3. TCRdb reanalysed the multiplex PCR reads using MiXCR and keeps one entry per CDR3 protein. The table includes about 600,000 distinct CDR3 sequences, more than 12% detected once. Input material: blood. Source of these receptors: a woman in her 50s with Graves' ophthalmopathy.

The gene calls are TRBV6-2 or TRBV6-3 and TRBJ2-3, with D tentatively TRBD1 (6 bases). CDR1 is MNHEY and CDR2 is SVGEGT in the germline V gene. V was trimmed by 6 bases and J by 3 bases, leaving 10 bases between them. The CDR3 has 13 amino acids. As DNA, the CDR3 is TGTGCCAGCAGACAGGGTATGACAGATACGCAGTATTTT. This translates into CASRQGMTDTQYF.

V and J are TRBV12-3 or TRBV12-4 and TRBJ2-3, with D unresolved. The CDR3 loop spans 16 amino acids. V dropped 6 bases and J dropped 0 bases, with 16 bases sitting between them. The CDR3 bases are TGTGCCAGCAGAACATCGGGCTTTACTAGCACAGATACGCAGTATTTT. Its translation: CASRTSGFTSTDTQYF.

Details on this clonotype: Sequence at one end of the junction differs from germline and may be a read error. The V and J genes are TRBV29-1 and TRBJ1-2; D gene uncertain. This CDR3 is 14 amino acids long. CDR1 and CDR2 from the germline V gene are SQVTM and ANQGSEA. For the CDR3, the DNA is TGCAGCGTTCAAGACCTGACATCCGACTATGGCTACACCTTC. Amino acid sequence: CSVQDLTSDYGYTF.

In this sample, this clonotype turned up many times. The chain couples TRBV7-2 to TRBJ1-1; D not resolved. In germline, CDR1 is SGHTA, CDR2 FQGNSA. V dropped 2 bases and J dropped 11 bases, with 18 bases sitting between them. The CDR3 extends over 14 amino acids. Here the CDR3 reads CASSLMGPEVAAFF. DNA for the CDR3: TGTGCCAGCAGCTTAATGGGCCCGGAGGTGGCCGCTTTCTTT.

This sequence joins TRBV19 and TRBJ2-1; 8 nucleotides line up with TRBD2. Germline V gene lookup returns CDR1 LNHDA and CDR2 SQIVND (reference sequence). The CDR3 has 14 residues. Trimming removed 8 bases from V and 6 bases from J; junction bases left unmatched: 9. The CDR3 protein is CASGQVGGGNEQFF. DNA for the CDR3: TGTGCCAGTGGGCAGGTCGGGGGGGGCAATGAGCAGTTCTTC.

There are many counts of this clonotype. The chain links TRBV20-1 to TRBJ1-1; the match to TRBD1 covers 9 bases. Germline values: CDR1 DFQATT, CDR2 SNEGSKA (reference sequence). V was clipped by 1 base and J by 1 base; unmatched bases: 13. This CDR3 region has 18 residues. CDR3 DNA: TGCAGTGCTAGAGCGGGGTACGACAGGGGGACGGGGAACACTGAAGCTTTCTTT. Amino acid sequence: CSARAGYDRGTGNTEAFF.

On this clonotype itself: A much larger clone lies a single base off, so this may be a read error. The chain couples TRBV7-2 to TRBJ2-3; 10 bases align to TRBD1. CDR1 and CDR2 from the germline V gene are SGHTA and FQGNSA. The ends lost 7 bases at V and 4 bases at J; junction bases unmatched: 8. The CDR3 loop spans 15 amino acids. CDR3 DNA sequence: TGTGCCAGCACCACAGGGACAGGGGTAGCAGATACGCAGTATTTT. Translation gives CASTTGTGVADTQYF.

This clonotype was seen repeatedly, ten times or more. CDR3 sequence reads: CASTPGLAESSYNEQFF. The CDR3 region has the DNA TGTGCCAGCACCCCAGGACTAGCCGAGAGCTCCTACAATGAGCAGTTCTTC. The chain is built from TRBV28 and TRBJ2-1, with 8 bases lining up with TRBD2. The V segment lost 7 bases and the J segment 0 bases; nucleotides outside the gene matches: 11. CDR1 is MDHEN and CDR2 is SYDVKM in the germline V gene. This CDR3 comprises 17 residues.

This clonotype has ten or more counts. This chain connects TRBV10-3 to TRBJ1-6; D gene ambiguous. From germline, CDR1 is ENHRY and CDR2 SYGVKD. Deletions cut 6 bases from V and 5 bases from J, with 14 bases between. CDR3 length: 15 residues. This CDR3 reads CAISLGTADNSPLHF. CDR3 DNA: TGTGCCATCAGCCTCGGAACAGCAGATAATTCACCCCTCCACTTT.

In this sample, this clonotype turned up many times. This rearrangement joins TRBV7-9 to TRBJ2-7; 11 positions match TRBD1. CDR1 and CDR2 from the germline V gene are SEHNR and FQNEAQ (reference sequence). V was pared by 4 bases and J by 4 bases, with 12 bases of the junction left unmatched. The CDR3 has 17 residues. The CDR3 is CASSYYSGTGGMYEQYF. The CDR3 DNA follows: TGTGCCAGCAGCTATTATTCCGGGACAGGGGGGATGTACGAGCAGTACTTC.

This chain uses TRBV6-2 or TRBV6-3 with TRBJ2-7; TRBD1 aligns across 7 bases. The germline V gene has CDR1 MNHEY and CDR2 SVGEGT. The junction had 6 bases not matched to a gene; V was cut back by 7 bases and J by 6 bases. The CDR3 length is 12 residues. The CDR3 sequence is CASTGQTPEQYF. The CDR3 bases are TGTGCCAGCACGGGACAGACCCCCGAGCAGTACTTC.

Ten or more counts support this clonotype. The rearrangement links TRBV20-1 to TRBJ1-5; TRBD1 is a possible D gene (5 bases). The CDR3 contains 15 residues. V gave up 6 bases and J gave up 4 bases, with 19 bases separating them. The germline CDR1 and CDR2 sequences are DFQATT and SNEGSKA (reference sequence). CDR3 amino acids: CSASPYGRGNQPQHF. CDR3 coding DNA: TGCAGTGCCAGCCCCTACGGACGGGGGAATCAGCCCCAGCATTTT.

This clonotype was counted ten times or more. The gene calls are TRBV2 and TRBJ2-2, with D perhaps TRBD1 (6 bases). CDR3 length: 13 amino acids. Trimming took 7 bases from V and 4 from J, leaving 10 bases between them. Germline values: CDR1 SNHLY, CDR2 FYNNEI. This CDR3 reads CASTRQATGELFF. The CDR3 DNA follows: TGTGCCAGCACCCGACAGGCCACCGGGGAGCTGTTTTTT.

This clonotype showed up many times. The chain links TRBV2 to TRBJ2-1; TRBD2 agrees at 8 bases. The CDR3 length is 15 residues. The trim removed 4 bases at V and 5 bases at J, leaving 7 bases unmatched. Looked up from germline, CDR1 is SNHLY and CDR2 is FYNNEI. The CDR3 spells CASSGAGDRDNEQFF. The CDR3 coding sequence is TGTGCCAGCAGTGGAGCGGGAGACCGTGACAATGAGCAGTTCTTC.

The chain uses TRBV18 and TRBJ1-2, with 7 bases that match TRBD1. Germline CDR1 is KGHSH and CDR2 is LQKENI. The CDR3 has 17 residues. Unmatched junction bases numbered 14, after V lost 0 bases and J lost 7 bases. CDR3 loop: CASSPPIGLNPGGGYTF. The CDR3 nucleotides read TGTGCCAGCTCACCACCGATCGGACTCAACCCAGGGGGTGGCTACACCTTC.

This clonotype was seen at least ten times. This sequence joins TRBV11-2 and TRBJ2-3, with 9 positions matching TRBD2. Germline V gene sequence: CDR1 SGHAT, CDR2 FQNNGV. The CDR3 is 17 amino acids. V shed 2 bases, J shed 4 bases, and the junction held 10 bases outside the gene matches. CDR3 sequence (DNA): TGTGCCAGCAGCTTATGGCAGGCGGGAGGGCCGGCAGATACGCAGTATTTT. As protein: CASSLWQAGGPADTQYF. The entire variable domain, with the rest obtained from reference TRBV11-2 and TRBJ2-3, is as follows: EAGVAQSPRYKIIEKRQSVAFWCNPISGHATLYWYQQILGQGPKLLIQFQNNGVVDDSQLPKDRFSAERLKGVDSTLKIQPAKLEDSAVYLCASSLWQAGGPADTQYFGPGTRLTVL.

There are a few counts of this clonotype. The chain couples TRBV5-5 to TRBJ1-1; a weak D match, TRBD1 (6 bases). CDR1 and CDR2 from the germline V gene are SGHKS and YYEKEE (reference sequence). Trimming took 3 bases from V and 6 from J, leaving 15 bases between them. This CDR3 contains 14 residues. The CDR3 coding sequence is TGTGCCAGCAGCTATGCGACAGGTCGGGCTGAAGCTTTCTTT. This translates into CASSYATGRAEAFF.

The sample holds a few counts of this clonotype. The rearrangement uses TRBV10-3 and TRBJ2-5; D not resolved. Germline CDR1 reads ENHRY; CDR2 reads SYGVKD. V was clipped by 3 bases and J by 0 bases, with 2 bases between them. The CDR3 sequence is 12 residues long. CDR3 amino acids: CAISENQETQYF. CDR3 sequence (DNA): TGTGCCATCAGTGAAAACCAAGAGACCCAGTACTTC.